These T cell receptor beta chains were read from a single sample in a study of response to subunit inactivated influenza vaccine. TCRdb independently ran MiXCR on the RT-PCR reads; one entry per CDR3 protein. Of roughly 710,000 distinct CDR3 sequences in the sample, around 13% were seen once. The specimen was PBMCs from blood, collected approximately 15 days before vaccination. These receptors came from a man aged 45 to 65 who received an inactivated influenza vaccine. CDR3s include the opening cysteine and the closing phenylalanine or tryptophan. Fields, in order: V gene, clone size, J gene, D gene, CDR3 length, CDR3 protein, CDR3 DNA. A D gene is named only where the DNA matches it firmly. Clone size is not always given. Where it is, it says once, few, many or a class for expanded clones.

v_gene: TRBV7-2
abundance: -
j_gene: TRBJ2-7
d_gene: TRBD2
len: 15
CDR3aa: CASSLKREGSYEQYF
CDR3nt: TGTGCCAGCAGCTTAAAGAGGGAGGGGTCGTACGAGCAGTACTTC

v_gene: TRBV3-1
abundance: few
j_gene: TRBJ2-7
d_gene: TRBD2
len: 13
CDR3aa: CASGSLAGTEQYF
CDR3nt: TGTGCCAGCGGCAGTCTAGCGGGGACCGAGCAGTACTTC

v_gene: TRBV2
abundance: -
j_gene: TRBJ2-1
d_gene: -
len: 15
CDR3aa: CASSNRVLGNNEQFF
CDR3nt: TGTGCCAGCAGTAACCGGGTCTTAGGGAATAATGAGCAGTTCTTC

v_gene: TRBV12-3/TRBV12-4
abundance: few
j_gene: TRBJ1-2
d_gene: -
len: 13
CDR3aa: CASRGGDNYGYTF
CDR3nt: TGTGCCAGCAGGGGGGGCGACAACTATGGCTACACCTTC

v_gene: TRBV5-5
abundance: few
j_gene: TRBJ1-3
d_gene: -
len: 14
CDR3aa: CASSGFLSGNTIYF
CDR3nt: TGTGCCAGTTCGGGATTTCTCTCTGGAAACACCATATATTTT

v_gene: TRBV28
abundance: few
j_gene: TRBJ2-1
d_gene: -
len: 16
CDR3aa: CASSSTRWENYNEQFF
CDR3nt: TGTGCCAGCAGTTCAACCAGGTGGGAAAATTACAATGAGCAGTTCTTC

v_gene: TRBV28
abundance: -
j_gene: TRBJ2-1
d_gene: TRBD2
len: 16
CDR3aa: CASTRPGGSSYNEQFF
CDR3nt: TGTGCCAGCACCCGACCGGGAGGAAGCTCCTACAATGAGCAGTTCTTC

v_gene: TRBV6-5
abundance: -
j_gene: TRBJ2-2
d_gene: TRBD2
len: 16
CDR3aa: CASSYQRELRTGELFF
CDR3nt: TGTGCCAGCAGTTACCAGCGGGAGCTTAGGACCGGGGAGCTGTTTTTT

v_gene: TRBV4-2
abundance: few
j_gene: TRBJ1-4
d_gene: -
len: 14
CDR3aa: CASSQVLAHEKLFF
CDR3nt: TGTGCCAGCAGCCAAGTTTTAGCCCACGAAAAACTGTTTTTT

v_gene: TRBV12-3/TRBV12-4
abundance: many
j_gene: TRBJ1-6
d_gene: -
len: 12
CDR3aa: CASRRDNSPLHF
CDR3nt: TGTGCCTCCCGACGGGACAATTCACCCCTCCACTTT

v_gene: TRBV6-5
abundance: -
j_gene: TRBJ1-1
d_gene: -
len: 14
CDR3aa: CASSYESQDTEAFF
CDR3nt: TGTGCCAGCAGTTACGAAAGCCAAGACACTGAAGCTTTCTTT

v_gene: TRBV24-1
abundance: -
j_gene: TRBJ2-7
d_gene: -
len: 17
CDR3aa: CATTARDGRLTASEQYF
CDR3nt: TGTGCCACCACCGCAAGGGACGGACGACTTACTGCCTCCGAGCAGTACTTC

v_gene: TRBV4-3
abundance: many
j_gene: TRBJ2-2
d_gene: -
len: 14
CDR3aa: CASSQDTGAGELFF
CDR3nt: TGCGCCAGCAGCCAAGATACCGGGGCCGGGGAGCTGTTTTTT

v_gene: TRBV7-2
abundance: -
j_gene: TRBJ2-1
d_gene: -
len: 14
CDR3aa: CASSLAVWRNEQFF
CDR3nt: TGTGCCAGCAGCTTAGCGGTGTGGCGCAATGAGCAGTTCTTC

v_gene: TRBV6-2/TRBV6-3
abundance: few
j_gene: TRBJ2-3
d_gene: -
len: 15
CDR3aa: CASSNMGARTDTQYF
CDR3nt: TGTGCCAGCAGCAACATGGGGGCGAGGACAGATACGCAGTATTTT

v_gene: TRBV20-1
abundance: few
j_gene: TRBJ1-2
d_gene: TRBD1
len: 13
CDR3aa: CSARDRGNYGYTF
CDR3nt: TGCAGTGCTAGGGACAGGGGAAACTATGGCTACACCTTC

v_gene: TRBV11-1
abundance: -
j_gene: TRBJ2-1
d_gene: TRBD2
len: 18
CDR3aa: CASSSGLAGGRRAYEQFF
CDR3nt: TGTGCCAGCAGCTCCGGACTAGCGGGGGGAAGACGAGCGTATGAGCAGTTCTTC

v_gene: TRBV15
abundance: many
j_gene: TRBJ2-7
d_gene: -
len: 16
CDR3aa: CATSGLPGQTTYEQYF
CDR3nt: TGTGCCACCAGCGGACTACCCGGCCAGACGACCTACGAGCAGTACTTC

v_gene: TRBV12-3/TRBV12-4
abundance: many
j_gene: TRBJ2-7
d_gene: TRBD2
len: 13
CDR3aa: CASSRTSSYEQYF
CDR3nt: TGTGCCAGCAGTCGGACTAGCTCCTACGAGCAGTACTTC

v_gene: TRBV7-9
abundance: -
j_gene: TRBJ2-3
d_gene: -
len: 17
CDR3aa: CASSLAIGGPSTDTQYF
CDR3nt: TGTGCCAGCAGCTTAGCGATAGGAGGCCCCAGCACAGATACGCAGTATTTT

v_gene: TRBV30
abundance: -
j_gene: TRBJ2-1
d_gene: TRBD2
len: 14
CDR3aa: CAWSLAGGYNEQFF
CDR3nt: TGTGCCTGGAGTCTAGCGGGAGGCTACAATGAGCAGTTCTTC

v_gene: TRBV7-2
abundance: -
j_gene: TRBJ2-3
d_gene: -
len: 14
CDR3aa: CASSFQVSTDTQYF
CDR3nt: TGTGCCAGCAGCTTCCAGGTCAGCACAGATACGCAGTATTTT

v_gene: TRBV3-1
abundance: few
j_gene: TRBJ2-7
d_gene: -
len: 13
CDR3aa: CASSQATCCEQYF
CDR3nt: TGTGCCAGCAGCCAAGCTACCTGTTGCGAGCAGTACTTC

v_gene: TRBV11-2
abundance: few
j_gene: TRBJ2-3
d_gene: -
len: 16
CDR3aa: CASSLGRDRRTDTQYF
CDR3nt: TGTGCCAGCAGCTTAGGGAGGGACAGACGCACAGATACGCAGTATTTT

v_gene: TRBV7-2
abundance: few
j_gene: TRBJ1-1
d_gene: TRBD1
len: 14
CDR3aa: CASSVGYRDREAFF
CDR3nt: TGTGCCAGCAGCGTAGGATACCGGGACAGGGAAGCTTTCTTT

v_gene: TRBV20-1
abundance: -
j_gene: TRBJ2-3
d_gene: -
len: 14
CDR3aa: CSALGRLRTDTQYF
CDR3nt: TGCAGTGCTTTAGGGAGACTCCGCACAGATACGCAGTATTTT

v_gene: TRBV12-3/TRBV12-4
abundance: -
j_gene: TRBJ2-2
d_gene: TRBD1
len: 15
CDR3aa: CASRPGQGKTGELFF
CDR3nt: TGTGCCAGCAGGCCGGGACAGGGGAAGACCGGGGAGCTGTTTTTT

v_gene: TRBV20-1
abundance: few
j_gene: TRBJ2-3
d_gene: TRBD2
len: 16
CDR3aa: CSAGGLAGGSSDTQYF
CDR3nt: TGCAGTGCTGGAGGACTAGCGGGAGGGAGCTCAGATACGCAGTATTTT

v_gene: TRBV7-8
abundance: -
j_gene: TRBJ2-7
d_gene: TRBD2
len: 13
CDR3aa: CASNPTSGYEQYF
CDR3nt: TGTGCCAGCAACCCAACTAGCGGCTACGAGCAGTACTTC

v_gene: TRBV4-1
abundance: many
j_gene: TRBJ2-7
d_gene: -
len: 15
CDR3aa: CASSQDPTLDYEQYF
CDR3nt: TGCGCCAGCAGCCAAGACCCGACGTTGGACTACGAGCAGTACTTC

v_gene: TRBV18
abundance: few
j_gene: TRBJ2-7
d_gene: TRBD2
len: 14
CDR3aa: CASSSSGGEYEQYF
CDR3nt: TGTGCCAGCTCATCCAGCGGGGGTGAATACGAGCAGTACTTC

v_gene: TRBV12-3/TRBV12-4
abundance: -
j_gene: TRBJ2-3
d_gene: -
len: 18
CDR3aa: CASSLGKSSTTSTDTQYF
CDR3nt: TGTGCCAGCAGTTTAGGGAAATCATCGACCACTAGCACAGATACGCAGTATTTT

v_gene: TRBV27
abundance: -
j_gene: TRBJ1-1
d_gene: TRBD1
len: 19
CDR3aa: CASSPYFRHLQGLNTEAFF
CDR3nt: TGTGCCAGCAGTCCATATTTCCGCCATCTACAGGGGCTGAACACTGAAGCTTTCTTT

v_gene: TRBV11-1
abundance: few
j_gene: TRBJ2-1
d_gene: TRBD2
len: 20
CDR3aa: CASSNPPGLAGGTSYNEQFF
CDR3nt: TGTGCCAGCAGCAATCCCCCGGGACTAGCGGGAGGGACCTCCTACAATGAGCAGTTCTTC

v_gene: TRBV11-1
abundance: few
j_gene: TRBJ2-1
d_gene: -
len: 14
CDR3aa: CASSLQALNNEQFF
CDR3nt: TGTGCCAGCAGCTTACAAGCGTTGAACAATGAGCAGTTCTTC

v_gene: TRBV7-9
abundance: -
j_gene: TRBJ2-7
d_gene: -
len: 14
CDR3aa: CASSSAGATYEQYF
CDR3nt: TGTGCCAGCAGCTCCGCCGGGGCCACCTACGAGCAGTACTTC

v_gene: TRBV7-3
abundance: many
j_gene: TRBJ1-2
d_gene: -
len: 14
CDR3aa: CASSYGPGSDGYTF
CDR3nt: TGTGCCAGCAGCTACGGACCGGGGTCTGATGGCTACACCTTC

v_gene: TRBV12-3/TRBV12-4
abundance: -
j_gene: TRBJ1-2
d_gene: -
len: 12
CDR3aa: CASSLMEYGYTF
CDR3nt: TGTGCCAGCAGTTTAATGGAGTATGGCTACACCTTC

v_gene: TRBV10-3
abundance: few
j_gene: TRBJ1-1
d_gene: -
len: 14
CDR3aa: CAISPTGLNTEAFF
CDR3nt: TGTGCCATCAGTCCGACCGGTTTGAACACTGAAGCTTTCTTT

v_gene: TRBV12-3/TRBV12-4
abundance: few
j_gene: TRBJ1-1
d_gene: -
len: 13
CDR3aa: CASRVHGSTEAFF
CDR3nt: TGTGCCAGCAGGGTCCATGGGAGCACTGAAGCTTTCTTT

v_gene: TRBV29-1
abundance: many
j_gene: TRBJ1-5
d_gene: -
len: 13
CDR3aa: CSVEIGGGQPQHF
CDR3nt: TGCAGCGTTGAGATTGGGGGCGGTCAGCCCCAGCATTTT

v_gene: TRBV30
abundance: few
j_gene: TRBJ2-1
d_gene: TRBD2
len: 18
CDR3aa: CAWSTTSWTSGDYNEQFF
CDR3nt: TGTGCCTGGAGTACAACATCTTGGACTAGCGGGGATTACAATGAGCAGTTCTTC

v_gene: TRBV12-3/TRBV12-4
abundance: -
j_gene: TRBJ2-7
d_gene: -
len: 13
CDR3aa: CASLKGRGYEQYF
CDR3nt: TGTGCCAGCCTTAAGGGCAGGGGCTACGAGCAGTACTTC

v_gene: TRBV5-1
abundance: -
j_gene: TRBJ1-4
d_gene: -
len: 13
CDR3aa: CASREVQGEKLFF
CDR3nt: TGCGCCAGCAGGGAGGTCCAGGGCGAAAAACTGTTTTTT

v_gene: TRBV7-2
abundance: -
j_gene: TRBJ1-2
d_gene: TRBD1
len: 16
CDR3aa: CASSLLSGQGAKGYTF
CDR3nt: TGTGCCAGCAGTTTACTCTCCGGACAGGGGGCGAAGGGCTACACCTTC

v_gene: TRBV11-2
abundance: -
j_gene: TRBJ2-5
d_gene: -
len: 14
CDR3aa: CASSRQGIGETQYF
CDR3nt: TGTGCCAGCAGCCGTCAGGGGATAGGAGAGACCCAGTACTTC

v_gene: TRBV5-1
abundance: few
j_gene: TRBJ2-3
d_gene: -
len: 15
CDR3aa: CASSFQAADTDTQYF
CDR3nt: TGCGCCAGCAGCTTCCAAGCGGCCGACACAGATACGCAGTATTTT

v_gene: TRBV7-8
abundance: -
j_gene: TRBJ2-5
d_gene: TRBD2
len: 16
CDR3aa: CASSTGGGHPIETQYF
CDR3nt: TGTGCCAGCAGCACGGGGGGGGGGCACCCTATAGAGACCCAGTACTTC

v_gene: TRBV7-9
abundance: many
j_gene: TRBJ2-5
d_gene: TRBD2
len: 15
CDR3aa: CASSSSGGPQETQYF
CDR3nt: TGTGCCAGCAGCTCAAGCGGGGGGCCCCAAGAGACCCAGTACTTC

v_gene: TRBV5-1
abundance: few
j_gene: TRBJ2-2
d_gene: TRBD2
len: 18
CDR3aa: CASSPLDPSGKHTGELFF
CDR3nt: TGCGCCAGCAGTCCCCTCGACCCAAGCGGGAAACACACCGGGGAGCTGTTTTTT

v_gene: TRBV5-1
abundance: -
j_gene: TRBJ2-5
d_gene: -
len: 15
CDR3aa: CASSLDMGAQETQYF
CDR3nt: TGCGCCAGCAGCTTGGATATGGGGGCCCAAGAGACCCAGTACTTC

v_gene: TRBV3-1
abundance: -
j_gene: TRBJ2-1
d_gene: TRBD2
len: 19
CDR3aa: CASSQALNPGLADYNEQFF
CDR3nt: TGTGCCAGCAGCCAAGCCCTCAACCCGGGACTAGCTGACTACAATGAGCAGTTCTTC

v_gene: TRBV7-2
abundance: -
j_gene: TRBJ2-1
d_gene: -
len: 15
CDR3aa: CASSLAGLAYNEQFF
CDR3nt: TGTGCCAGCAGCTTAGCCGGGCTAGCATACAATGAGCAGTTCTTC